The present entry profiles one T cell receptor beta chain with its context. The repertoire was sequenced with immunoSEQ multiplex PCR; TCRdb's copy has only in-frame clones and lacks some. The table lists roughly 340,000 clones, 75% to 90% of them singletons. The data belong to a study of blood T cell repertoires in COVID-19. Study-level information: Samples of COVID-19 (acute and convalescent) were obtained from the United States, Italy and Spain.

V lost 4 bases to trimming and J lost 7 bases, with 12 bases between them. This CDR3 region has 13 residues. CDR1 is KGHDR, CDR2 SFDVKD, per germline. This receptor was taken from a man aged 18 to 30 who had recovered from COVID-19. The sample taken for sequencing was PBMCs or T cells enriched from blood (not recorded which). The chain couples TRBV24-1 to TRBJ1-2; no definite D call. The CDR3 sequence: CATSEDGDRGYTF. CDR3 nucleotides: TGTGCCACCAGTGAAGACGGAGATCGTGGCTACACCTTC.